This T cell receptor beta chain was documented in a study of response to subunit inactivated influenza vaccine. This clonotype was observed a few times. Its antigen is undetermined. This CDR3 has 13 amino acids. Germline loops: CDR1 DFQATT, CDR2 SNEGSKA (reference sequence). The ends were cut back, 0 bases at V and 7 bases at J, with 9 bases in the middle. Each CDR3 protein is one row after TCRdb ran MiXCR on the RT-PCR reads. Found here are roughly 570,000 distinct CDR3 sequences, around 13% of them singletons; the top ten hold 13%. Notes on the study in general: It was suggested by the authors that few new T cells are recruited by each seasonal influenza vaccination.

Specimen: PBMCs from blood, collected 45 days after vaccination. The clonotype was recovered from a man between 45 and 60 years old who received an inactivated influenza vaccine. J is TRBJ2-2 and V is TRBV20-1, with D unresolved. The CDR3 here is CSARDGGVGELFF. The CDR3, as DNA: TGCAGTGCTAGAGATGGTGGGGTCGGGGAGCTGTTTTTT.